The 28 T cell receptor beta chains below all came from one sample that was sequenced in a study of post-analysis software for immune sequencing data. Study observations and caveats: Patients showed TRBV5-6, TRBV5-1 and TRBV20-1 among four to six TRBV segments more frequent than in controls.

Which antigens these TCRs recognize remains unknown. Each TCR beta cDNA library carried unique molecular identifiers. TCRdb used MiXCR to reprocess the PCR reads, holding one entry per CDR3 protein. The sample records over 150,000 distinct CDR3 sequences, 30% being singletons. Source material: blood. These TCRs come from a girl aged 10-17 years with multiple sclerosis.

This clonotype was seen only a few times. The CDR3 region has the DNA TGTGCCTGGAGTGGACAGGGGACTGAAGCTTTCTTT. Its protein product is CAWSGQGTEAFF. The V and J genes are TRBV30 and TRBJ1-1; 8 nucleotides line up with TRBD1. This CDR3 has 12 amino acids. V lost 1 base and J lost 5; bases outside the gene matches: 0. CDR1 is GTSNPN, CDR2 SVGIG, per germline (reference sequence).

This clonotype was recorded a few times. The chain carries TRBV5-1 and TRBJ2-7; D is unclear. Germline-derived CDR1 and CDR2 are SGHRS and YFSETQ. There are 12 residues in the CDR3. V shed 8 bases and J shed 7 bases, with 16 bases lying between them. CDR3 in amino acids: CASSGPLGEQYF. The CDR3 DNA sequence: TGCGCCAGTTCGGGTCCCTTGGGTGAGCAGTACTTC.

V gene TRBV7-9 combines with J gene TRBJ2-7, with D possibly being TRBD2 (5 bases). Trimming removed 3 bases at V and 3 bases at J, with 6 bases between. The CDR3 runs to 12 residues. CDR1 and CDR2 from the germline V gene are SEHNR and FQNEAQ (reference sequence). The CDR3 nucleotides are TGTGCCAGCAGCTTTGACTACTACGAGCAGTACTTC. Translation: CASSFDYYEQYF.

This clonotype was recorded at least ten times. This sequence joins TRBV4-1 and TRBJ1-5; D possibly corresponds to TRBD1 (6 bases). V lost 0 bases and J 10 bases, leaving 13 bases between the germline ends. Germline values: CDR1 MGHRA, CDR2 YSYEKL. The CDR3 extends over 14 amino acids. For the CDR3, the DNA is TGCGCCAGCAGCCAAGAGCAGGCAGGGGATCCCCAGCATTTT. Translation: CASSQEQAGDPQHF.

This clonotype was seen ten or more times. The junction differs from germline at one of its ends, possibly a read error. The chain carries TRBV10-3 and TRBJ2-1; 7 bases line up with TRBD1. The CDR3 spans 14 residues. Germline CDR1 and CDR2: ENHRY and SYGVKD. The CDR3 sequence: CAISRYRGDNGQFF. The CDR3 DNA is TGTGCCATCAGTAGGTACAGGGGAGACAATGGGCAGTTCTTC.

This clonotype was recorded a few times. The chain links TRBV18 to TRBJ2-5; D is unresolved. V lost 6 bases and J 0 bases, leaving 5 bases between the germline ends. CDR1 and CDR2 from the germline V gene are KGHSH and LQKENI. This CDR3 has 12 residues. The CDR3 loop is CASSPDQETQYF. The CDR3 DNA sequence: TGTGCCAGCTCCCCCGACCAAGAGACCCAGTACTTC.

This clonotype was counted between two and nine times. The chain uses TRBV20-1 and TRBJ2-7; 10 nucleotides agree with TRBD1. The CDR3 is 14 residues long. V lost 5 bases to trimming and J lost 6 bases; unmatched junction nucleotides: 10. The germline gives CDR1 DFQATT, CDR2 SNEGSKA (reference sequence). The CDR3 DNA sequence: TGCAGTGCTCCCCTGGGACAGGGGTTGCTCGAGCAGTACTTC. This codes for CSAPLGQGLLEQYF.

This clonotype was detected only once. The chain uses TRBV5-1 and TRBJ2-7; 8 nucleotides match TRBD1. The CDR3 contains 15 residues. Germline V CDR1 and CDR2: SGHRS, YFSETQ. The trim removed 4 bases at V and 6 bases at J, leaving 12 bases unmatched. In DNA, the CDR3 is TGCGCCAGCAGCAGCCCACAGGGGGGTCTTCTCGAGCAGTACTTC. It encodes CASSSPQGGLLEQYF.

V gene TRBV7-2 combines with J gene TRBJ1-6; TRBD1 agrees at 9 bases. The length of the CDR3 is 14 residues. Germline V gene data show CDR1 as SGHTA and CDR2 as FQGNSA. The junction had 8 bases not matched to a gene; V was cut back by 4 bases and J by 13 bases. The CDR3 DNA sequence: TGTGCCAGCAGCTCGAGACAGGGGGAGAGTCCCCTCCACTTT. It encodes CASSSRQGESPLHF.

Relative to its sample, this clonotype is medium-sized. This chain connects TRBV27 to TRBJ2-7, with 8 bases that match TRBD2. The CDR3 contains 15 residues. V shed 6 bases and J 3 bases; nucleotides not matched to a gene: 10. Germline V gene lookup returns CDR1 MNHEY and CDR2 SMNVEV (reference sequence). CDR3 in amino acids: CASRYAGGPLYEQYF. CDR3 coding DNA: TGTGCCAGCAGGTATGCGGGAGGCCCCCTCTACGAGCAGTACTTC.

With respect to this clonotype: Being one base from a much bigger clone, this may be a read error. The rearrangement uses TRBV5-1 and TRBJ2-3; 8 nucleotides line up with TRBD2. Per germline, CDR1 SGHRS and CDR2 YFSETQ. The CDR3 runs 17 residues. V was clipped by 0 bases and J by 0 bases; unmatched bases: 6. The CDR3 loop reads CASSLAGLADSTDTQYF. CDR3 coding DNA: TGCGCCAGCAGCTTGGCAGGACTAGCAGATAGCACAGATACGCAGTATTTT.

V gene TRBV28 combines with J gene TRBJ2-7; 9 nucleotides align to TRBD1. Germline trimming cut 7 bases from V and 6 bases from J; bases unmatched to any gene: 7. The CDR3 covers 13 residues. Germline CDR1 is MDHEN and CDR2 is SYDVKM. For the CDR3, the DNA is TGTGCCAGCACCTTGACAGGGGGGGGCGAGCAGTACTTC. Its translation: CASTLTGGGEQYF.

This clonotype was picked up a small number of times. The chain links TRBV15 to TRBJ1-5, with a possible D match to TRBD1 (6 bases). Germline values: CDR1 LNHNV, CDR2 YYDKDF (reference sequence). Trimming left V 1 base short and J 5 bases short, with 12 bases between. This CDR3 has 15 amino acids. This CDR3 is CATSRAGEIHQPQHF. CDR3 nucleotides: TGTGCCACCAGCAGAGCAGGGGAGATACATCAGCCCCAGCATTTT.

The sample holds many counts of this clonotype. The CDR3 nucleotides read TGTGCCAGCAGCTTAGATGGGAGAAAGCCCCAGCATTTT. As protein: CASSLDGRKPQHF. V is TRBV7-3 and J is TRBJ1-5; D uncertain. The CDR3 spans 13 residues. V lost 2 bases, J lost 8 bases, and 10 bases lay in between. Germline V gives CDR1 SGHTA, CDR2 FQGTGA.

CDR3 nucleotide sequence: TGTGCCGCAACAGGGACAGGGGGTTTCTCCTACGAGCAGTACTTC. It is translated as CAATGTGGFSYEQYF. The rearrangement joins TRBV6-2 or TRBV6-3 to TRBJ2-7; TRBD1 agrees at 11 bases. V trimming: 11 bases; J trimming: 0 bases; junction bases outside the gene matches: 9. Germline loops: CDR1 MNHEY, CDR2 SVGEGT. This CDR3 is built from 15 residues.

This clonotype has only a few counts. This chain links TRBV10-1 with TRBJ1-1, with 9 bases lining up with TRBD1. The CDR3 runs to 13 residues. In germline, CDR1 is WNHNN, CDR2 SYGVQD (reference sequence). V lost 6 bases to trimming and J lost 7 bases; unmatched junction nucleotides: 6. This CDR3 reads CASSKTGGIEAFF. CDR3 nucleotide sequence: TGCGCCAGCAGCAAGACAGGGGGGATTGAAGCTTTCTTT.

Comments on this clonotype: This may be a read error, as it is one base from a much larger clone. CDR3 loop: CASSLGGDPSSYEQFF. The CDR3 nucleotides are TGTGCCAGCAGTTTAGGCGGTGACCCAAGCTCCTACGAGCAGTTCTTC. This chain uses TRBV12-3 or TRBV12-4 with TRBJ2-1; D uncertain. The CDR3 is 16 residues long. Trimming left V 1 base short and J 10 bases short, with 20 bases between.

The sample holds many counts of this clonotype. The chain combines TRBV5-1 with TRBJ2-7; tentatively, D is TRBD2 (5 bases). The CDR3 runs 16 residues. Germline V gene sequence: CDR1 SGHRS, CDR2 YFSETQ. Trimming cost V 4 bases and J 9 bases, with 26 bases left between them. DNA for the CDR3: TGCGCCAGCAGCCCGCACTTGCTAGCCGGCAAGGAAGGGCAGTACTTC. It codes for CASSPHLLAGKEGQYF. Based on the CDR3 plus reference TRBV5-1 and TRBJ2-7, the full variable domain is KAGVTQTPRYLIKTRGQQVTLSCSPISGHRSVSWYQQTPGQGLQFLFEYFSETQRNKGNFPGRFSGRQFSNSRSEMNVSTLELGDSALYLCASSPHLLAGKEGQYFGPGTRLTVT.

This clonotype was counted between two and nine times. The chain couples TRBV4-1 to TRBJ1-2, with D unclear. The CDR3 sequence is 19 residues long. V lost 1 base and J lost 2, with 23 bases in between. In germline, CDR1 is MGHRA, CDR2 YSYEKL. The CDR3 protein is CASSQAPPVSGRRNYGYTF. The CDR3 region has the DNA TGCGCCAGCAGCCAAGCTCCCCCTGTAAGCGGTCGTCGAAACTATGGCTACACCTTC.

The genes are TRBV29-1 and TRBJ1-1, with D maybe TRBD1 (6 bases). The V gene's germline CDR1 is SQVTM and CDR2 ANQGSEA. V was shortened by 8 bases and J by 5 bases, with 21 bases between the two germline ends. The length of the CDR3 is 14 residues. CDR3 in amino acids: CSSISGGSRTEAFF. The DNA of the CDR3 is TGCAGCTCCATTTCGGGGGGCTCGAGAACTGAAGCTTTCTTT. Based on the CDR3 plus reference TRBV29-1 and TRBJ1-1, the full variable domain is SAVISQKPSRDICQRGTSLTIQCQVDSQVTMMFWYRQQPGQSLTLIATANQGSEATYESGFVIDKFPISRPNLTFSTLTVSNMSPEDSSIYLCSSISGGSRTEAFFGQGTRLTVV.

This clonotype came up many times. The chain combines TRBV18 with TRBJ2-5; D unclear. Germline V CDR1 and CDR2: KGHSH, LQKENI. The CDR3 loop spans 12 amino acids. Trimming stripped 2 bases from V and 4 bases from J, with 5 bases between. The CDR3 reads CASSPETETQYF. The CDR3 region has the DNA TGTGCCAGCTCACCAGAGACAGAGACCCAGTACTTC. The complete variable domain, with remaining parts taken from reference TRBV18 and TRBJ2-5, reads NAGVMQNPRHLVRRRGQEARLRCSPMKGHSHVYWYRQLPEEGLKFMVYLQKENIIDESGMPKERFSAEFPKEGPSILRIQQVVRGDSAAYFCASSPETETQYFGPGTRLLVL.

This clonotype was seen repeatedly, ten times or more. The chain links TRBV28 to TRBJ2-7; 11 bases fit TRBD2. This CDR3 spans 13 amino acids. J gave up 4 bases and V 7 bases, and 3 bases lay outside the gene matches. Looked up from germline, CDR1 is MDHEN and CDR2 is SYDVKM. Here the CDR3 reads CASTGTSGYEQYF. The CDR3 DNA reads as TGTGCCAGCACTGGGACTAGCGGTTACGAGCAGTACTTC.

This clonotype was recorded only once. This may be a read error: a much more frequent sequence differs by one nucleotide. V and J are TRBV10-3 and TRBJ2-7; 8 bases match TRBD2. Germline-derived CDR1 and CDR2 are ENHRY and SYGVKD. V was clipped by 4 bases and J by 1 base; unmatched bases: 6. This CDR3 contains 15 residues. The CDR3 sequence is CAISGGTSSSYEQYF. The CDR3 coding sequence is TGTGCCATCAGTGGCGGGACTAGTTCTTCCTACGAGCAGTACTTC.

This clonotype came up many times. The chain employs TRBV27 and TRBJ2-3; 7 bases line up with TRBD2. Germline assignment: CDR1 MNHEY and CDR2 SMNVEV (reference sequence). This CDR3 has 15 residues. Unmatched junction bases numbered 6, after V lost 3 bases and J lost 3 bases. The CDR3 loop is CASSLVGGRTDTQYF. Written as DNA, the CDR3 is TGTGCCAGCAGTTTGGTTGGCGGGAGAACAGATACGCAGTATTTT.

In its sample, this clonotype was seen many times. The chain joins TRBV2 to TRBJ2-7; 7 positions match TRBD1. CDR3 length: 15 residues. Germline-derived CDR1 and CDR2 are SNHLY and FYNNEI. V lost 1 base and J lost 2; bases outside the gene matches: 5. CDR3 residues: CASSEGQGSTYEQYF. The DNA of the CDR3 is TGTGCCAGCAGTGAAGGACAGGGCTCAACCTACGAGCAGTACTTC.

This clonotype was recorded many times. This chain connects TRBV29-1 to TRBJ2-7; 7 bases map to TRBD2. CDR1 SQVTM and CDR2 ANQGSEA come from the germline V gene. The V gene end was trimmed by 5 bases and the J gene end by 6 bases; junction bases not matched to a gene: 7. This CDR3 contains 12 residues. The CDR3 is CSVWEGRGEQYF. CDR3 coding DNA: TGCAGCGTTTGGGAGGGCCGAGGCGAGCAGTACTTC.

This sequence joins TRBV25-1 and TRBJ1-5; tentative D call: TRBD1 (5 bases). Germline CDR1 and CDR2: MGHDK and SYGVNS. Trimming shortened V by 4 bases and J by 5 bases, and 12 bases separated the two germline ends. This CDR3 spans 14 amino acids. In DNA, the CDR3 is TGTGCCAGCAGTGGGGGTACAGGTGATCAGCCCCAGCATTTT. This gives the protein CASSGGTGDQPQHF.

This clonotype occurred many times. This chain links TRBV2 with TRBJ2-5; 7 nucleotides agree with TRBD2. The DNA matches TRBJ2-7 better at its end, which makes the J call doubtful. The CDR3 totals 12 residues. The germline gives CDR1 SNHLY, CDR2 FYNNEI. CDR3 amino acids: CASLGAGYEQYF. The CDR3 DNA reads as TGTGCCAGCCTCGGAGCGGGGTACGAGCAGTACTTC.